These T cell receptor beta chains were read from a single sample in a study of cytomegalovirus exposure and HLA in healthy donors. Generated by immunoSEQ multiplex PCR, the TCRdb table keeps only in-frame clones and is missing some. The table records some 310,000 clones, over 75% of them present only once. The sequenced sample was PBMCs. These receptors all stem from a man aged 30-40 years in good health and CMV-seronegative. CDR3s include the opening cysteine and the closing phenylalanine or tryptophan. The D gene is left open where the match is weak. Clone size is not always given. Where it is, it says once, few, many or a class for expanded clones.

J,V,size,D,CDR3,DNA
TRBJ2-7,TRBV2,NA,TRBD2,CASYSGGPAYEQYF,TGTGCCAGCTATAGCGGGGGGCCCGCCTACGAGCAGTACTTC
TRBJ2-1,TRBV7-8,once,TRBD1,CASSPARDRSYNEQFF,TGTGCCAGCAGCCCAGCCCGGGACAGGTCTTACAATGAGCAGTTCTTC
TRBJ2-7,TRBV5-6,NA,NA,CASSLQGNYEQYF,TGTGCCAGCAGCTTGCAGGGTAACTACGAGCAGTACTTC
TRBJ2-1,TRBV7-2,NA,TRBD1,CASSSQGGSYNEQFF,TGTGCCAGCAGTTCACAGGGGGGCTCCTACAATGAGCAGTTCTTC
TRBJ1-1,TRBV6-5,NA,NA,CASSLRGTNEAFF,TGTGCCAGCAGTCTTAGGGGTACCAATGAAGCTTTCTTT
TRBJ2-2,TRBV2,NA,TRBD1,CASRDRGQTGELFF,TGTGCCAGCAGGGACAGGGGGCAAACCGGGGAGCTGTTTTTT
TRBJ2-3,TRBV6-5,NA,NA,CATSGNGQYF,TGTGCCACCTCGGGTAATGGGCAGTATTTT
TRBJ2-1,TRBV11-2,NA,TRBD1,CASSLEGTGGVNEQFF,TGTGCCAGCAGCTTAGAAGGGACAGGGGGAGTAAATGAGCAGTTCTTC
TRBJ1-4,TRBV5-6,NA,TRBD1,CASSFGTATNEKLFF,TGTGCCAGCAGCTTCGGGACAGCAACTAATGAAAAACTGTTTTTT
TRBJ1-2,TRBV27,NA,TRBD1,CASSPPGGRYGYTF,TGTGCCAGCAGTCCTCCAGGGGGTAGATATGGCTACACCTTC
TRBJ2-7,TRBV27,NA,NA,CASSSRRGGDEQYF,TGTGCCAGCAGTTCTCGACGGGGTGGGGACGAGCAGTACTTC
TRBJ2-3,TRBV5-4,once,NA,CASSFKGGDTQYF,TGTGCCAGCAGCTTCAAGGGAGGAGATACGCAGTATTTT
TRBJ2-7,TRBV10-3,NA,TRBD1,CAARGLGQGLYEQYF,TGTGCCGCGCGTGGTTTGGGACAGGGTTTGTACGAGCAGTACTTC
TRBJ2-5,TRBV9,NA,TRBD2,CASSVGLAGRKETQYF,TGTGCCAGCAGCGTAGGGCTAGCGGGGAGAAAAGAGACCCAGTACTTC
TRBJ1-2,TRBV6-6,NA,NA,CASRSYANYGYTF,TGCGCCTCCCGGTCGTATGCTAACTATGGCTACACCTTC
TRBJ1-6,TRBV7-8,NA,NA,CASRGPEQASSYNSPLHF,TGTGCCAGCAGAGGCCCCGAACAGGCGAGCTCCTATAATTCACCCCTCCACTTT
TRBJ2-3,TRBV6-5,few,NA,CASSYQGNPTDTQYF,TGTGCCAGCAGTTATCAGGGGAACCCCACAGATACGCAGTATTTT
TRBJ1-1,TRBV9,once,NA,CASSVGAGSGEAFF,TGTGCCAGCAGCGTAGGGGCAGGGTCGGGTGAAGCTTTCTTT
TRBJ1-5,TRBV19,once,TRBD1,CASRQGVLDQPQHF,TGTGCCAGTCGACAGGGGGTCTTGGATCAGCCCCAGCATTTT
TRBJ2-7,TRBV11-2,once,TRBD2,CASSLTTSGGNEQYF,TGTGCCAGCAGCCTAACGACTAGCGGAGGAAACGAGCAGTACTTC
TRBJ1-1,TRBV4-1,once,NA,CASSQGYGRDNTEAFF,TGCGCCAGCAGCCAAGGATATGGCAGGGATAACACTGAAGCTTTCTTT
TRBJ2-1,TRBV28,NA,NA,CASDRGGEQFF,TGTGCCAGCGATCGGGGAGGTGAGCAGTTCTTC
TRBJ2-7,TRBV20-1,NA,NA,CSAREYYEQYF,TGCAGTGCTCGGGAGTACTACGAGCAGTACTTC
TRBJ2-2,TRBV4-1,NA,TRBD2,CASSRSSGGYTGELFF,TGCGCCAGCAGCAGATCTAGCGGGGGTTACACCGGGGAGCTGTTTTTT
TRBJ1-1,TRBV2,NA,NA,CASSEGGQSLF,TGTGCCAGCAGTGAGGGCGGACAGTCTTTATTT
TRBJ1-1,TRBV7-9,NA,TRBD1,CASSTRQGGTEAFF,TGTGCCAGCAGCACACGACAGGGCGGTACTGAAGCTTTCTTT
TRBJ1-2,TRBV7-2,NA,NA,CASSLLGLYGYTF,TGTGCCAGCAGCTTACTGGGACTCTATGGCTACACCTTC
TRBJ2-5,TRBV6-5,NA,NA,CASSFGSGQETQYF,TGTGCCAGCAGTTTCGGTTCCGGCCAAGAGACCCAGTACTTC
TRBJ1-3,TRBV5-6,NA,NA,CASSLYRGLFTGNTIYF,TGTGCCAGCAGCTTGTACCGGGGACTCTTCACTGGAAACACCATATATTTT
TRBJ1-6,TRBV11-2,NA,NA,CASSFRGSMLDSPLHF,TGTGCCAGCAGCTTTAGGGGAAGCATGCTAGATTCACCCCTCCACTTT
TRBJ2-5,TRBV6-6,NA,TRBD2,CASSWSRGGTQETQYF,TGTGCCAGCAGTTGGTCGCGGGGGGGTACCCAAGAGACCCAGTACTTC
TRBJ1-4,TRBV5-6,NA,TRBD1,CASSLYGQGTEKLFF,TGTGCCAGCAGCTTGTACGGACAGGGGACTGAAAAACTGTTTTTT
TRBJ1-1,TRBV4-1,NA,TRBD1,CASSPKTGHTEAFF,TGCGCCAGCAGCCCAAAGACAGGGCACACTGAAGCTTTCTTT
TRBJ2-5,TRBV25-1,NA,TRBD2,CASTAGLAGKQETQYF,TGTGCCAGCACCGCAGGACTAGCGGGGAAACAAGAGACCCAGTACTTC
TRBJ1-2,TRBV25-1,NA,TRBD1,CASSETGVGYGYTF,TGTGCCAGCAGTGAGACAGGGGTGGGCTATGGCTACACCTTC
TRBJ2-2,TRBV27,NA,NA,CASSSKTDTSNTGELFF,TGTGCCAGCAGTTCAAAGACAGACACCTCGAACACCGGGGAGCTGTTTTTT
TRBJ2-3,TRBV6-1,NA,TRBD2,CASRKGLALKDTQYF,TGTGCCTCCAGGAAGGGACTAGCTCTCAAAGATACGCAGTATTTT
TRBJ1-2,TRBV6-6,NA,TRBD1,CASSLTEDRVYGYTF,TGTGCCAGCAGCCTAACAGAGGACAGGGTCTATGGCTACACCTTC
TRBJ1-1,TRBV29-1,once,NA,CSVEAQMNTEAFF,TGCAGCGTTGAAGCACAAATGAACACTGAAGCTTTCTTT
TRBJ2-6,TRBV5-6,NA,TRBD1,CASSWGQGRAGANVLTF,TGTGCCAGCAGCTGGGGACAGGGTAGGGCTGGGGCCAACGTCCTGACTTTC
TRBJ1-4,TRBV18,NA,NA,CASSPQGTNEKLFF,TGTGCCAGCTCACCCCAGGGAACTAATGAAAAACTGTTTTTT
TRBJ2-1,TRBV10-2,NA,TRBD2,CASSGGGGYEQFF,TGCGCCAGCAGTGGGGGGGGTGGCTATGAGCAGTTCTTC
TRBJ2-3,TRBV10-1,NA,TRBD2,CASSESLAGGYTQYF,TGCGCCAGCAGTGAGTCGCTAGCGGGGGGATATACGCAGTATTTT
TRBJ1-1,TRBV11-2,few,NA,CASSLASGRTEAFF,TGTGCCAGCAGCTTAGCTTCCGGGAGGACTGAAGCTTTCTTT
TRBJ2-5,TRBV4-1,NA,TRBD2,CASSRTSGVGTQYF,TGCGCCAGCAGCCGGACTAGCGGGGTCGGGACCCAGTACTTC
TRBJ1-2,TRBV5-1,NA,TRBD1,CASSLSQGDGYTF,TGCGCCAGCAGCTTGAGCCAGGGGGATGGCTACACCTTC
TRBJ1-1,TRBV5-8,NA,TRBD1,CASSLNGQGVTEAFF,TGTGCCAGCAGCTTGAACGGACAGGGCGTCACTGAAGCTTTCTTT
TRBJ2-7,TRBV6-5,NA,NA,CASSYRGVAGYEQYF,TGTGCCAGCAGTTACCGCGGGGTTGCGGGCTACGAGCAGTACTTC